Each of the 2 T cell receptor beta chains below was sequenced from the same sample in a study of control samples from healthy donors and cancer patients. TCRdb's copy holds only in-frame clones and misses some; the assay was immunoSEQ multiplex PCR. The sample carries approximately 160,000 clones, around 95% recorded once. Sequencing input: blood. These receptors were collected from a woman in her fifties or sixties in good health.

The chain employs TRBV14 and TRBJ1-3; D possibly corresponds to TRBD1 (5 bases). Trimming removed 4 bases at V and 3 bases at J, with 10 bases between. This CDR3 has 14 residues. Germline loops: CDR1 SGHDN, CDR2 FVKESK. CDR3 sequence (DNA): TGTGCCAGCAGCCCGCAGGGACTTGGAAACACCATATATTTT. Translating it yields CASSPQGLGNTIYF.

The chain is built from TRBV5-1 and TRBJ2-7; D might be TRBD1 or TRBD2, each matching 6 bases. Per germline, CDR1 SGHRS and CDR2 YFSETQ. CDR3 length: 14 amino acids. Trimming shortened V by 6 bases and J by 2 bases, and 15 bases separated the two germline ends. The CDR3: CASTTDGGPYEQYF. The CDR3 DNA sequence: TGCGCCAGCACCACCGATGGGGGGCCCTACGAGCAGTACTTC.